A selection of T cell receptor beta chains follows, all from one sample in a study of T cells expressing NK-cell markers. TCRdb reanalyzed the 5' RACE reads and collapses them to one entry per CDR3 protein, without DNA. The sample totals a few hundred thousand distinct CDR3 sequences. The sequencing input was blood T cells: a sorted CD56 or NKG2C T cell subset, CD4+ or CD8+ T cells, or bulk PBMC T cells (not recorded which). The receptors were gathered from a man between 18 and 35 years old in good health. Both conserved end residues are part of each CDR3.

CDR3aa: CASSKGRSSPGANVLTF; v_gene: TRBV5-1; j_gene: TRBJ2-6
CDR3aa: CASSFRSSSTDTQYF; v_gene: TRBV5-1; j_gene: TRBJ2-3
CDR3aa: CASKGLAYNEQFF; v_gene: TRBV5-1; j_gene: TRBJ2-1
CDR3aa: CSVPLPNYGYTF; v_gene: TRBV29-1; j_gene: TRBJ1-2
CDR3aa: CASSLITDTQYF; v_gene: TRBV7-2; j_gene: TRBJ2-3
CDR3aa: CASSLATTAGELFF; v_gene: TRBV7-6; j_gene: TRBJ2-2
CDR3aa: CASGLGTVNTEAFF; v_gene: TRBV12-5; j_gene: TRBJ1-1
CDR3aa: CASSYYGQGPHEQYF; v_gene: TRBV7-9; j_gene: TRBJ2-7
CDR3aa: CASNPGGRVGTEAFF; v_gene: TRBV11-2; j_gene: TRBJ1-1
CDR3aa: CASSLLKGTDTQYF; v_gene: TRBV7-2; j_gene: TRBJ2-3
CDR3aa: CASSLALTYQETQYF; v_gene: TRBV12-3/TRBV12-4; j_gene: TRBJ2-5
CDR3aa: CASSHSGRACEQFF; v_gene: TRBV7-8; j_gene: TRBJ2-1
CDR3aa: CATSDFAGGADTQYF; v_gene: TRBV24-1; j_gene: TRBJ2-3
CDR3aa: CASSLDYRDRADTQYF; v_gene: TRBV11-2; j_gene: TRBJ2-3
CDR3aa: CASSSILAGVTMDTQYF; v_gene: TRBV5-1; j_gene: TRBJ2-3
CDR3aa: CASSPRQVLATNEKLFF; v_gene: TRBV7-9; j_gene: TRBJ1-4
CDR3aa: CASSHRDYRGEQFF; v_gene: TRBV7-2; j_gene: TRBJ2-1
CDR3aa: CATTGGMTQPQHF; v_gene: TRBV12-3/TRBV12-4; j_gene: TRBJ1-5
CDR3aa: CASSHGQGNEKLFF; v_gene: TRBV6-5; j_gene: TRBJ1-4
CDR3aa: CSARDGGQGTDTQYF; v_gene: TRBV20-1; j_gene: TRBJ2-3
CDR3aa: CASSLLGTSGSETQYF; v_gene: TRBV6-5; j_gene: TRBJ2-5
CDR3aa: CAISDFVQGSASTDTQYF; v_gene: TRBV10-3; j_gene: TRBJ2-3
CDR3aa: CASSMPASGGRGPYGYTF; v_gene: TRBV7-3; j_gene: TRBJ1-2
CDR3aa: CASSQEWQNNEQFF; v_gene: TRBV4-3; j_gene: TRBJ2-1
CDR3aa: CASSLVSDNSYEQYF; v_gene: TRBV11-2; j_gene: TRBJ2-7
CDR3aa: CSVSDRGGYTF; v_gene: TRBV29-1; j_gene: TRBJ1-2
CDR3aa: CATEFDGSYEQYF; v_gene: TRBV10-3; j_gene: TRBJ2-7
CDR3aa: CASSGDPTGELFF; v_gene: TRBV5-1; j_gene: TRBJ2-2
CDR3aa: CASGRDRVTSPLHF; v_gene: TRBV12-3/TRBV12-4; j_gene: TRBJ1-6
CDR3aa: CASDIPERHEQFF; v_gene: TRBV28; j_gene: TRBJ2-1
CDR3aa: CASSLSSSGSNEQYF; v_gene: TRBV28; j_gene: TRBJ2-7
CDR3aa: CASSLRLWPKTQYF; v_gene: TRBV7-8; j_gene: TRBJ2-5
CDR3aa: CASSQSRTGVGEKLFF; v_gene: TRBV4-1; j_gene: TRBJ1-4
CDR3aa: CASRRQLLNEQFF; v_gene: TRBV21-1; j_gene: TRBJ2-1
CDR3aa: CASSSTHTQYF; v_gene: TRBV5-8; j_gene: TRBJ2-3
CDR3aa: CSQQVGTEAFF; v_gene: TRBV29-1; j_gene: TRBJ1-1
CDR3aa: CASTSGGGQGYEQYF; v_gene: TRBV4-2; j_gene: TRBJ2-7
CDR3aa: CATKDRMGTEAFF; v_gene: TRBV6-1; j_gene: TRBJ1-1
CDR3aa: CASRQIGTAGRETQYF; v_gene: TRBV6-1; j_gene: TRBJ2-5
CDR3aa: CSAPVQGFGQPQHF; v_gene: TRBV20-1; j_gene: TRBJ1-5
CDR3aa: CASTGPGNEQFF; v_gene: TRBV25-1; j_gene: TRBJ2-1
CDR3aa: CASSNQGHNSPLHF; v_gene: TRBV12-3/TRBV12-4; j_gene: TRBJ1-6
CDR3aa: CASSFQAGESYEQYF; v_gene: TRBV7-7; j_gene: TRBJ2-7
CDR3aa: CASSLHPGTGTNEKLFF; v_gene: TRBV12-3/TRBV12-4; j_gene: TRBJ1-4
CDR3aa: CSASPPRTGWTEAFF; v_gene: TRBV20-1; j_gene: TRBJ1-1
CDR3aa: CASSPGNSPLHF; v_gene: TRBV6-2/TRBV6-3; j_gene: TRBJ1-6